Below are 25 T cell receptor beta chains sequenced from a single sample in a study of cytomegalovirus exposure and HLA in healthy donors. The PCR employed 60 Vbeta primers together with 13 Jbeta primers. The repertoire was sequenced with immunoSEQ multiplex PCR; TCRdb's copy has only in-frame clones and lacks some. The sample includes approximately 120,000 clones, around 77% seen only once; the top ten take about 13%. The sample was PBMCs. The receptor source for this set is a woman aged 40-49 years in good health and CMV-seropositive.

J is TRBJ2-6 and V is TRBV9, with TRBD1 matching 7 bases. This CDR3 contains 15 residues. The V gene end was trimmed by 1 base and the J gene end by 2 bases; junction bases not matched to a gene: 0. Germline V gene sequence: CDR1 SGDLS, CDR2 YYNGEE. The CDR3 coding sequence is TGTGCCAGCAGCGTACAGGGGGCTGGGGCCAACGTCCTGACTTTC. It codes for CASSVQGAGANVLTF.

For the CDR3, the DNA is TGTGCCAGCAGCTTAGGGGGACATATGTCCCAAGAGACCCAGTACTTC. It yields the protein CASSLGGHMSQETQYF. The V and J genes are TRBV7-8 and TRBJ2-5, with D maybe TRBD1 (6 bases). V lost 1 base, J lost 1 base, and 13 bases lay in between. Germline assignment: CDR1 SGHVS and CDR2 FQNEAQ. The CDR3 contains 16 residues.

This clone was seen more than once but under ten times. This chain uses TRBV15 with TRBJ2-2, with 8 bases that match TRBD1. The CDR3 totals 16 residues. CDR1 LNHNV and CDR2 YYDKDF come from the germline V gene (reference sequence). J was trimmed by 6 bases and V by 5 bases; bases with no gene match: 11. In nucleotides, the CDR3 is TGTGCCACCAGCTCTGACAGGGGTTTGAGCGCCGGGGAGCTGTTTTTT. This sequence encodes CATSSDRGLSAGELFF. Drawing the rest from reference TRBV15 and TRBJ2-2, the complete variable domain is DAMVIQNPRYQVTQFGKPVTLSCSQTLNHNVMYWYQQKSSQAPKLLFHYYDKDFNNEADTPDNFQSRRPNTSFCFLDIRSPGLGDTAMYLCATSSDRGLSAGELFFGEGSRLTVL.

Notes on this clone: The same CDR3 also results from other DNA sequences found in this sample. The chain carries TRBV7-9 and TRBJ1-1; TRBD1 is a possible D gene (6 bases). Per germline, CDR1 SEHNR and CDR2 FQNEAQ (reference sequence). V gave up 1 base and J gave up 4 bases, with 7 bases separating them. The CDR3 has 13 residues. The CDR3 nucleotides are TGTGCCAGCAGCTTAGGAGGGGGCACTGAAGCTTTCTTT. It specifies CASSLGGGTEAFF.

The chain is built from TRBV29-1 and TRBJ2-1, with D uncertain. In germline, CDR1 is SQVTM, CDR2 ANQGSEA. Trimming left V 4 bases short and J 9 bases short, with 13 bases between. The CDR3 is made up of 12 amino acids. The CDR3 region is CSVVVLAVEQFF. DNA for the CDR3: TGCAGCGTTGTCGTACTCGCGGTTGAGCAGTTCTTC.

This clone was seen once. The CDR3 bases are TGTGCCAGCAGCCCCTTTGGGGCAGGGCTGAACACTGAAGCTTTCTTT. It specifies CASSPFGAGLNTEAFF. This rearrangement joins TRBV5-4 to TRBJ1-1, with D perhaps matching TRBD1 (5 bases). The V end lost 4 bases, the J end lost 0 bases, and 16 bases lay between the germline ends. Germline V gives CDR1 SGHNT, CDR2 YYREEE (reference sequence). This CDR3 is 16 amino acids long.

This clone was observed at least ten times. The CDR3 region is CACRTGSPSGANVLTF. In DNA form, the CDR3 reads TGTGCCTGTCGGACAGGGAGCCCCTCCGGGGCCAACGTCCTGACTTTC. This rearrangement joins TRBV30 to TRBJ2-6, with 8 bases lining up with TRBD1. CDR1 GTSNPN and CDR2 SVGIG come from the germline V gene (reference sequence). The junction had 11 bases not matched to a gene; V was cut back by 6 bases and J by 4 bases. This CDR3 is 16 amino acids long.

In DNA form, the CDR3 reads TGTGCCAGCAGCTTCGGGGATCGGACAGGGGCCTACGAGCAGTACTTC. Amino acid sequence: CASSFGDRTGAYEQYF. V and J are TRBV7-9 and TRBJ2-7; 9 bases line up with TRBD1. This CDR3 has 16 amino acids. Looked up from germline, CDR1 is SEHNR and CDR2 is FQNEAQ (reference sequence). After removal of 3 bases from V and 2 bases from J, the junction contained 8 bases not matched to a gene. The full variable domain, completed using reference TRBV7-9 and TRBJ2-7, is DTGVSQNPRHKITKRGQNVTFRCDPISEHNRLYWYRQTLGQGPEFLTYFQNEAQLEKSRLLSDRFSAERPKGSFSTLEIQRTEQGDSAMYLCASSFGDRTGAYEQYFGPGTRLTVT.

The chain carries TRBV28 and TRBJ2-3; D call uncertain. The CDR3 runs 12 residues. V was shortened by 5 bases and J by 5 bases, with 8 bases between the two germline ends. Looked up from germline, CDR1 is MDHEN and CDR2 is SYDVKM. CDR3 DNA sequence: TGTGCCAGCAGTCTAGTCTTAGATACGCAGTATTTT. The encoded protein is CASSLVLDTQYF.

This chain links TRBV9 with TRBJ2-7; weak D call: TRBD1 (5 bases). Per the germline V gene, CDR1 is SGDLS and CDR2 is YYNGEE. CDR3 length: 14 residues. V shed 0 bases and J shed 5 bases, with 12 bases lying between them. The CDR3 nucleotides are TGTGCCAGCAGCGTAGGACCGGTCAGGGACGAGCAGTACTTC. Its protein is CASSVGPVRDEQYF.

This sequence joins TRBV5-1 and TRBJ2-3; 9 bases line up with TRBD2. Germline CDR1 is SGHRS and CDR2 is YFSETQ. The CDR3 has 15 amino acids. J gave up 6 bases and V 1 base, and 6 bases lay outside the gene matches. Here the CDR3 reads CASSLILAGPDTQYF. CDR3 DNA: TGCGCCAGCAGCTTGATCCTAGCGGGACCCGATACGCAGTATTTT. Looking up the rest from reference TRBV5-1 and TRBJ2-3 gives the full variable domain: KAGVTQTPRYLIKTRGQQVTLSCSPISGHRSVSWYQQTPGQGLQFLFEYFSETQRNKGNFPGRFSGRQFSNSRSEMNVSTLELGDSALYLCASSLILAGPDTQYFGPGTRLTVL.

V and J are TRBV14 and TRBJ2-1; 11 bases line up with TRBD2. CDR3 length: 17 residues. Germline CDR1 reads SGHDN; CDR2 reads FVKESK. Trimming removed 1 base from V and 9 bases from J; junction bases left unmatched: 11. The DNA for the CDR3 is TGTGCCAGCAGCCAAGCTAAGATAGCGGGAGGGCCGAGTGAGCAGTTCTTC. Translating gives CASSQAKIAGGPSEQFF.

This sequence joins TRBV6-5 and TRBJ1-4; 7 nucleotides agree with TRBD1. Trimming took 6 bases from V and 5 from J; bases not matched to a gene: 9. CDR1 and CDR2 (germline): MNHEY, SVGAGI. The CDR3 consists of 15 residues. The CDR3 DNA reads TGTGCCAGCAGACGTCGACAGGGCTCCAATGAAAAACTGTTTTTT. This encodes CASRRRQGSNEKLFF.

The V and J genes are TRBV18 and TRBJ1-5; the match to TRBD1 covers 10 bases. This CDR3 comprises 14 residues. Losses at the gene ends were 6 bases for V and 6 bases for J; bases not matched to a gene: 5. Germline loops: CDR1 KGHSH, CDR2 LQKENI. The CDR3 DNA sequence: TGTGCCAGCTCTCCGACAGGGGGCCGTCAGCCCCAGCATTTT. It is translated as CASSPTGGRQPQHF.

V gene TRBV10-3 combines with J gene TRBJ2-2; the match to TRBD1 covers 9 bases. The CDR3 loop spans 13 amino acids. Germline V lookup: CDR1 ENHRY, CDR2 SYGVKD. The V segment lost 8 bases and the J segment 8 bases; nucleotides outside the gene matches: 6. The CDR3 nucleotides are TGTGCCATCGGACAGGGGAATAGTGGGGAGCTGTTTTTT. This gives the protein CAIGQGNSGELFF.

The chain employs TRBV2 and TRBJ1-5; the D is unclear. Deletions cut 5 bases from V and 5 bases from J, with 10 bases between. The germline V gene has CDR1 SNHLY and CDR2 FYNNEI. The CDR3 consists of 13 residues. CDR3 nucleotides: TGTGCCAGCAGTTCCACAGCCGATCAGCCCCAGCATTTT. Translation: CASSSTADQPQHF. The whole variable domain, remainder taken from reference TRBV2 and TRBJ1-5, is EPEVTQTPSHQVTQMGQEVILRCVPISNHLYFYWYRQILGQKVEFLVSFYNNEISEKSEIFDDQFSVERPDGSNFTLKIRSTKLEDSAMYFCASSSTADQPQHFGDGTRLSIL.

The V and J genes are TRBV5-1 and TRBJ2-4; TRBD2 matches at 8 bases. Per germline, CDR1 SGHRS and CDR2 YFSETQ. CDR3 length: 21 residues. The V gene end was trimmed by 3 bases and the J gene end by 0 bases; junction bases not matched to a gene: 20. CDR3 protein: CASSSRPWPGSGILAKNIQYF. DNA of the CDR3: TGCGCCAGCAGCTCCCGCCCCTGGCCGGGTAGCGGGATCCTAGCCAAAAACATTCAGTACTTC. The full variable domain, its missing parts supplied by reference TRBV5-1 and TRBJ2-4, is KAGVTQTPRYLIKTRGQQVTLSCSPISGHRSVSWYQQTPGQGLQFLFEYFSETQRNKGNFPGRFSGRQFSNSRSEMNVSTLELGDSALYLCASSSRPWPGSGILAKNIQYFGAGTRLSVL.

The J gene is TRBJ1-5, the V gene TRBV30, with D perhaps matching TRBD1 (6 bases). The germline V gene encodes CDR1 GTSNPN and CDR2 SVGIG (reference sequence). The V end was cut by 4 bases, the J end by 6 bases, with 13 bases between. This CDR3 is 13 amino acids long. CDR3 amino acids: CAWTVGGGQPQHF. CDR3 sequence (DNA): TGTGCCTGGACAGTGGGAGGGGGTCAGCCCCAGCATTTT.

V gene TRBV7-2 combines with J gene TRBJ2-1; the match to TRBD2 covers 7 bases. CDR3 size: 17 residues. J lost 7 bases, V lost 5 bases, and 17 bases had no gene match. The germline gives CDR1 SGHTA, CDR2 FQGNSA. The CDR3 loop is CASSPRRLALSANEQFF. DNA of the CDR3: TGTGCCAGCAGCCCCCGTCGACTAGCTCTTTCTGCGAATGAGCAGTTCTTC.

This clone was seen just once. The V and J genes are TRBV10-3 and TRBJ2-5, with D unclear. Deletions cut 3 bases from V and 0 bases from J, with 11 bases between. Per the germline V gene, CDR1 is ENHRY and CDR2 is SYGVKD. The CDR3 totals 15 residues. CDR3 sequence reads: CAISDGTLNQETQYF. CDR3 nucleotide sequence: TGTGCCATCAGTGACGGCACACTAAACCAAGAGACCCAGTACTTC.

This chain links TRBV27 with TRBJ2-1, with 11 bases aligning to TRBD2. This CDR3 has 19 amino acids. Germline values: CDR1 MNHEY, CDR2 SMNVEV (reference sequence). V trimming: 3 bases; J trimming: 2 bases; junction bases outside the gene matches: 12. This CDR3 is CASSFSSGRWDGAYNEQFF. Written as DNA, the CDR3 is TGTGCCAGCAGTTTTTCTAGCGGGAGGTGGGATGGTGCCTACAATGAGCAGTTCTTC.

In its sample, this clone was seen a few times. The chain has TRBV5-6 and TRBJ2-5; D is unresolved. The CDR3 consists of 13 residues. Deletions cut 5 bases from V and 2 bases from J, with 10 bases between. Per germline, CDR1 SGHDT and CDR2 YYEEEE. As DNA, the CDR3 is TGTGCCAGCAGAGCCGTCCAACAAGAGACCCAGTACTTC. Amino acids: CASRAVQQETQYF.

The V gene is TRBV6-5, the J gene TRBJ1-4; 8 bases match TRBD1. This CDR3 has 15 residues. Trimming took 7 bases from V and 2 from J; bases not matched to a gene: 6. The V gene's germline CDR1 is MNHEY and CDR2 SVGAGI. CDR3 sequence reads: CASKKQGATNEKLFF. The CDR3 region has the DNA TGTGCCAGCAAGAAGCAGGGGGCGACTAATGAAAAACTGTTTTTT.

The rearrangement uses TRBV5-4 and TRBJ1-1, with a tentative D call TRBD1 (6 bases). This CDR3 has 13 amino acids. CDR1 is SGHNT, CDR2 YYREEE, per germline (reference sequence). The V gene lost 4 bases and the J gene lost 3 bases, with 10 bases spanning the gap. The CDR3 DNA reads TGTGCCAGCAGCCAGACAGGCTACACTGAAGCTTTCTTT. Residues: CASSQTGYTEAFF.

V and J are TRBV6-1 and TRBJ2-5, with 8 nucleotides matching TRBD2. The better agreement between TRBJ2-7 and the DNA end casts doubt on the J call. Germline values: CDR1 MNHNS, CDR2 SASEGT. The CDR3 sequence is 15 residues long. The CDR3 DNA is TGTGCCAGCAGTGTGAGACTAGCGCAGGCCTACGAGCAGTACTTC. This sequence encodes CASSVRLAQAYEQYF.